The 8 T cell receptor beta chains given below trace back to one sample, sequenced in a study of blood T cell repertoires in COVID-19. Here immunoSEQ multiplex PCR was the method, and the copy in TCRdb shows in-frame clones only, minus some. The top ten hold approximately 3% of the sample, which has 110,000 to 150,000 clones, around 91% seen once. Sequencing was done on a sample of peripheral blood. These receptors were collected from a woman in her fifties or sixties with active COVID-19.

This chain links TRBV7-9 with TRBJ2-3, with D maybe TRBD1 (5 bases). From germline, CDR1 is SEHNR and CDR2 FQNEAQ (reference sequence). This CDR3 is 14 amino acids long. The ends were cut back, 3 bases at V and 5 bases at J, with 12 bases in the middle. CDR3 DNA sequence: TGTGCCAGCAGCTTGTCGCTTAGGGGAGATACGCAGTATTTT. Protein sequence: CASSLSLRGDTQYF.

The chain uses TRBV28 and TRBJ2-7; tentatively, D is TRBD1 (7 bases). Germline V gives CDR1 MDHEN, CDR2 SYDVKM. V lost 6 bases, J lost 3 bases, and 15 bases lay in between. This CDR3 has 14 residues. The CDR3 DNA is TGTGCCAGCAGCGGACGGAGGGGGCACTACGAGCAGTACTTC. This sequence encodes CASSGRRGHYEQYF.

V gene TRBV7-8 combines with J gene TRBJ1-5; 7 positions match TRBD1. With 5 bases clipped from V and 0 bases from J, the junction kept 19 bases outside the gene matches. From germline, CDR1 is SGHVS and CDR2 FQNEAQ. The CDR3 contains 20 residues. CDR3 nucleotide sequence: TGTGCCAGCAGCCCGATAGGGATAAACAGGGGAGGATATAGCAATCAGCCCCAGCATTTT. It is translated as CASSPIGINRGGYSNQPQHF.

This sequence joins TRBV20-1 and TRBJ1-2; no clear D gene. CDR1 is DFQATT, CDR2 SNEGSKA, per germline (reference sequence). V dropped 3 bases and J dropped 2 bases, with 10 bases sitting between them. The CDR3 covers 13 residues. The CDR3 DNA reads as TGCAGTGCTAGTAATCCCCTGAACTATGGCTACACCTTC. This gives the protein CSASNPLNYGYTF.

The chain couples TRBV7-3 to TRBJ2-1, with D hard to call. The CDR3 extends over 15 amino acids. With 6 bases removed from V and 4 bases from J, the gap between germline ends came to 16 bases. Germline CDR1 is SGHTA and CDR2 is FQGTGA. CDR3 residues: CASSPLVGLYNEQFF. The CDR3 DNA reads TGTGCCAGCAGTCCTCTGGTGGGCTTATACAATGAGCAGTTCTTC.

The CDR3 is CASSRLTGDEQYF. DNA for the CDR3: TGCGCCAGCAGCCGACTCACAGGGGACGAGCAGTACTTC. The J gene is TRBJ2-7, the V gene TRBV5-1, with 7 bases identical to TRBD1. Per germline, CDR1 SGHRS and CDR2 YFSETQ. The ends lost 4 bases at V and 5 bases at J; junction bases unmatched: 6. The CDR3 covers 13 residues.

In this sample, this clone turned up once. The chain joins TRBV7-2 to TRBJ1-1, with 7 bases matching TRBD1. The CDR3 has 14 residues. CDR1 and CDR2 from the germline V gene are SGHTA and FQGNSA. J gave up 11 bases and V 1 base, and 10 bases lay outside the gene matches. DNA for the CDR3: TGTGCCAGCAGCTTAGGGGGGACAGTAATCGGGGCTTTCTTT. It is translated as CASSLGGTVIGAFF.

The V gene is TRBV2, the J gene TRBJ2-2; D might be TRBD2 (7 bases). Germline V gene sequence: CDR1 SNHLY, CDR2 FYNNEI. Trimming shortened V by 7 bases and J by 6 bases, and 12 bases separated the two germline ends. The CDR3 extends over 13 amino acids. This chain's CDR3 is CASTGEGAGELFF. The CDR3 DNA reads as TGTGCCAGCACGGGGGAGGGGGCCGGGGAGCTGTTTTTT.